This passage covers 30 T cell receptor beta chains from one sample sequenced in a study of technical replicates of blood from a few donors. Only in-frame clones appear in the TCRdb table, and some are missing; sequencing was by immunoSEQ multiplex PCR. This sample yields tens of thousands of clones, of which over 90% are seen a single time; more than 0.2% belongs to the top ten. What was sequenced was T cells isolated from PBMCs. These receptors came from a human donor in good health.

This chain connects TRBV6-5 to TRBJ1-1; maybe TRBD1 (5 bases). The CDR3 is 14 amino acids. Per the germline V gene, CDR1 is MNHEY and CDR2 is SVGAGI. The V and J ends lost 5 bases and 9 bases respectively, with 19 bases between them. CDR3 loop: CASSELTAFPKAFF. The DNA of the CDR3 is TGTGCCAGCAGTGAATTGACAGCTTTCCCCAAAGCTTTCTTT.

The sample holds a few counts of this clone. J is TRBJ2-1 and V is TRBV28, with 12 bases fitting TRBD2. After removal of 4 bases from V and 10 bases from J, the junction contained 17 bases not matched to a gene. The CDR3 has 18 amino acids. Germline V gives CDR1 MDHEN, CDR2 SYDVKM. CDR3 protein: CASSSNARSSGRAPEQFF. Written as DNA, the CDR3 is TGTGCCAGCAGTTCAAACGCCCGATCTAGCGGGAGGGCCCCCGAGCAGTTCTTC.

This clone appeared a few times. This sequence joins TRBV19 and TRBJ1-1; D is ambiguous. V lost 7 bases and J 4 bases, leaving 13 bases between the germline ends. CDR1 is LNHDA, CDR2 SQIVND, per germline (reference sequence). This CDR3 spans 13 amino acids. CDR3 nucleotides: TGTGCCAGTAAACAGTTTGAGGGCACTGAAGCTTTCTTT. Protein sequence: CASKQFEGTEAFF.

The chain couples TRBV19 to TRBJ2-7, with 10 bases that match TRBD2. After removal of 10 bases from V and 3 bases from J, the junction contained 6 bases not matched to a gene. Germline V gene lookup returns CDR1 LNHDA and CDR2 SQIVND (reference sequence). The CDR3 sequence is 13 residues long. CDR3 sequence reads: CATSTSGFYEQYF. CDR3 DNA: TGTGCCACCTCGACTAGCGGGTTCTACGAGCAGTACTTC.

This chain connects TRBV19 to TRBJ1-2; tentatively, D is TRBD1 (6 bases). The CDR3 consists of 14 residues. V lost 1 base to trimming and J lost 8 bases, with 14 bases between them. Per the germline V gene, CDR1 is LNHDA and CDR2 is SQIVND (reference sequence). CDR3: CASSIVRQVEGYTF. The CDR3, as DNA: TGTGCCAGTAGTATAGTCCGACAGGTAGAAGGCTACACCTTC.

The chain couples TRBV4-1 to TRBJ2-7, with TRBD1 matching 10 bases. The CDR3 contains 15 residues. Germline trimming cut 4 bases from V and 2 bases from J; bases unmatched to any gene: 5. CDR1 and CDR2 (germline): MGHRA, YSYEKL. The CDR3 sequence: CASSPTGGTTYEQYF. The CDR3 bases are TGCGCCAGCAGCCCGACAGGGGGCACCACCTACGAGCAGTACTTC.

The V call is TRBV11-2, the J call TRBJ2-7, with 8 bases aligning to TRBD2. Germline lookup yields CDR1 SGHAT and CDR2 FQNNGV. The ends lost 7 bases at V and 6 bases at J; junction bases unmatched: 11. CDR3 length: 14 residues. DNA for the CDR3: TGTGCCAGCACCGAACAGGGACTAGTGTCCGAGCAGTACTTC. The encoded protein is CASTEQGLVSEQYF. The full variable domain, rest sourced from reference TRBV11-2 and TRBJ2-7, is EAGVAQSPRYKIIEKRQSVAFWCNPISGHATLYWYQQILGQGPKLLIQFQNNGVVDDSQLPKDRFSAERLKGVDSTLKIQPAKLEDSAVYLCASTEQGLVSEQYFGPGTRLTVT.

V usage is TRBV28 and J usage is TRBJ2-1; 8 bases fit TRBD2. V lost 7 bases to trimming and J lost 2 bases; unmatched junction nucleotides: 1. The germline V gene encodes CDR1 MDHEN and CDR2 SYDVKM. There are 13 residues in the CDR3. The CDR3 spells CASTGLAYNEQFF. The CDR3 bases are TGTGCCAGCACGGGACTAGCCTACAATGAGCAGTTCTTC.

The chain carries TRBV5-8 and TRBJ2-1; 8 nucleotides line up with TRBD2. Germline-derived CDR1 and CDR2 are SGHTS and YDEGEE. The CDR3 consists of 14 residues. The V gene end was trimmed by 4 bases and the J gene end by 6 bases; junction bases not matched to a gene: 6. Written as DNA, the CDR3 is TGTGCCAGCAGCCCCGGGACTAGAGTCAATGAGCAGTTCTTC. It codes for CASSPGTRVNEQFF.

The V gene is TRBV5-5, the J gene TRBJ1-5, with 8 bases fitting TRBD1. CDR3 size: 16 residues. Unmatched junction bases numbered 6, after V lost 0 bases and J lost 4 bases. The germline V gene encodes CDR1 SGHKS and CDR2 YYEKEE (reference sequence). In nucleotides, the CDR3 is TGTGCCAGCAGCTTGGGGGGCCAGGGGGCTAATCAGCCCCAGCATTTT. This codes for CASSLGGQGANQPQHF.

The chain combines TRBV7-6 with TRBJ2-1, with TRBD2 identical over 10 bases. Trimming removed 5 bases from V and 10 bases from J; junction bases left unmatched: 17. The CDR3 consists of 17 residues. CDR1 is SGHVS and CDR2 is FNYEAQ in the germline V gene. The CDR3 DNA follows: TGTGCCAGCAGCGAGCACCGGGGGGTAGCGGGGGGCCAAGAGCAGTTCTTC. This translates into CASSEHRGVAGGQEQFF.

V usage is TRBV11-3 and J usage is TRBJ2-7; no definite D call. V lost 4 bases and J lost 2, with 9 bases in between. This CDR3 region has 13 residues. Germline CDR1 and CDR2: SGHNT and YENEEA. CDR3 bases: TGTGCCAGCAGCTCCTCGAGTACCTACGAGCAGTACTTC. This encodes CASSSSSTYEQYF.

The rearrangement joins TRBV6-6 to TRBJ1-5; a possible D gene is TRBD1 (5 bases). Between the trimmed V and J ends, which lost 7 bases and 4 bases, there was a span of 14 bases. CDR1 and CDR2 from the germline V gene are MNHNY and SVGAGI (reference sequence). The length of the CDR3 is 14 residues. CDR3 in DNA: TGTGCCAGCACCCCGGGGGAGGAGAATCAGCCCCAGCATTTT. The encoded protein is CASTPGEENQPQHF.

V is TRBV12-5 and J is TRBJ2-2; possible D gene TRBD2, 6 bases. Trimming took off 0 bases at V and 6 bases at J, with 14 bases between the two ends. The CDR3 runs to 16 residues. Germline CDR1 is LGHNT and CDR2 is FRNRAP. The CDR3 coding sequence is TGTGCTAGTGGTTTGGTAAGAGGAGGGGAATCCGGGGAGCTGTTTTTT. Its translation is CASGLVRGGESGELFF.

The CDR3 region is CASSRVTGDAEAFF. The CDR3 DNA follows: TGTGCCAGCAGCCGGGTTACAGGGGACGCTGAAGCTTTCTTT. The chain combines TRBV7-2 with TRBJ1-1, with 7 bases aligning to TRBD1. CDR3 length: 14 amino acids. Germline CDR1 and CDR2: SGHTA and FQGNSA. Trimming cost V 5 bases and J 6 bases; bases outside gene matches: 9. Together with reference TRBV7-2 and TRBJ1-1, the CDR3 gives the full variable domain: GAGVSQSPSNKVTEKGKDVELRCDPISGHTALYWYRQSLGQGLEFLIYFQGNSAPDKSGLPSDRFSAERTGGSVSTLTIQRTQQEDSAVYLCASSRVTGDAEAFFGQGTRLTVV.

V gene TRBV9 combines with J gene TRBJ1-5; 8 bases line up with TRBD1. Looked up from germline, CDR1 is SGDLS and CDR2 is YYNGEE. This CDR3 contains 16 residues. The trim removed 4 bases at V and 1 base at J, leaving 7 bases unmatched. The CDR3 sequence is CASSPGGGLSNQPQHF. CDR3 nucleotides: TGTGCCAGCAGCCCAGGGGGCGGGTTGAGCAATCAGCCCCAGCATTTT.

This CDR3 is CAIPKRTGKRGTNEKLFF. The CDR3, as DNA: TGTGCCATACCGAAAAGGACAGGCAAGAGGGGAACTAATGAAAAACTGTTTTTT. The rearrangement joins TRBV10-3 to TRBJ1-4, with TRBD1 matching over 7 bases. The V and J ends lost 9 bases and 1 base, in that order; junction bases with no gene match: 17. This CDR3 spans 18 amino acids. The germline V gene encodes CDR1 ENHRY and CDR2 SYGVKD.

This clone appeared a single time. The chain has TRBV19 and TRBJ1-3; D unresolved. The CDR3 is 15 amino acids. The V and J ends lost 2 bases and 7 bases respectively, with 15 bases between them. The germline gives CDR1 LNHDA, CDR2 SQIVND (reference sequence). CDR3: CASSIPPGRANTIYF. CDR3 DNA sequence: TGTGCCAGTAGTATACCGCCCGGGAGGGCCAACACCATATATTTT. Full variable domain (remainder filled in from reference TRBV19 and TRBJ1-3): DGGITQSPKYLFRKEGQNVTLSCEQNLNHDAMYWYRQDPGQGLRLIYYSQIVNDFQKGDIAEGYSVSREKKESFPLTVTSAQKNPTAFYLCASSIPPGRANTIYFGEGSWLTVV.

As for this clone: A junction end diverges from the germline sequence, so it may reflect a read error. The chain joins TRBV7-7 to TRBJ2-3; unclear D gene. This CDR3 has 13 residues. In germline, CDR1 is SSHAT, CDR2 FNYEAQ (reference sequence). The CDR3 spells CASSSSYTDTQYF. CDR3 nucleotides: TGTGCTAGCAGCTCCTCCTATACAGATACGCAGTATTTT.

The chain joins TRBV6-1 to TRBJ1-4; weak D call: TRBD1 (6 bases). The CDR3 covers 14 residues. CDR1 MNHNS and CDR2 SASEGT come from the germline V gene. The germline V and J ends were trimmed by 3 bases and 8 bases, with 13 bases remaining between them. CDR3 DNA sequence: TGTGCCAGCAGTGACTCGGGGGGCAGCGAAAAACTGTTTTTT. This codes for CASSDSGGSEKLFF.

This clone was seen just once. This chain links TRBV7-8 with TRBJ1-1; no clear D. The CDR3 spans 14 residues. V lost 1 base and J lost 1, with 7 bases in between. Germline V gives CDR1 SGHVS, CDR2 FQNEAQ. The chain's CDR3 is CASSLVSGNTEAFF. CDR3 in DNA: TGTGCCAGCAGCTTAGTGTCCGGGAACACTGAAGCTTTCTTT.

The CDR3 DNA is TGTGCCAGCAGGTCTAGCGGGAAACGGAATGAGCAGTTCTTC. Its protein product is CASRSSGKRNEQFF. The chain joins TRBV5-5 to TRBJ2-1, with 9 bases matching TRBD2. Losses at the gene ends were 5 bases for V and 7 bases for J; bases not matched to a gene: 7. From germline, CDR1 is SGHKS and CDR2 YYEKEE (reference sequence). The CDR3 extends over 14 amino acids. The complete variable domain, with remaining parts taken from reference TRBV5-5 and TRBJ2-1, reads DAGVTQSPTHLIKTRGQQVTLRCSPISGHKSVSWYQQVLGQGPQFIFQYYEKEERGRGNFPDRFSARQFPNYSSELNVNALLLGDSALYLCASRSSGKRNEQFFGPGTRLTVL.

The chain links TRBV5-8 to TRBJ2-7, with a tentative D call TRBD2 (6 bases). Trimming cost V 3 bases and J 2 bases, with 12 bases left between them. Germline V gene data show CDR1 as SGHTS and CDR2 as YDEGEE. CDR3 length equals 14 residues. The CDR3 bases are TGTGCCAGCAGCTCTGGAGGGAACCCCTACGAGCAGTACTTC. The encoded protein is CASSSGGNPYEQYF.

The chain joins TRBV11-2 to TRBJ2-7, with D tentatively TRBD2 (6 bases). CDR1 and CDR2 from the germline V gene are SGHAT and FQNNGV. Trimming left V 1 base short and J 3 bases short, with 19 bases between. There are 17 residues in the CDR3. For the CDR3, the DNA is TGTGCCAGCAGCTTAGGGTCTGGGGTAGCGGCCTTCTACGAGCAGTACTTC. This encodes CASSLGSGVAAFYEQYF.

This clone was found once. The chain recombines TRBV5-1 with TRBJ2-1, with D possibly matching TRBD2 (6 bases). Trimming took off 2 bases at V and 8 bases at J, with 11 bases between the two ends. The germline V gene encodes CDR1 SGHRS and CDR2 YFSETQ. The CDR3 length is 13 residues. The DNA for the CDR3 is TGCGCCAGCAGCTTCGGGGGTGGGGATGAGCAGTTCTTC. Translation gives CASSFGGGDEQFF.

The chain has TRBV21-1 and TRBJ1-5; the table's D call TRBD1 went unverified against the DNA. TRBV21-1 constitutes a pseudogene. There are 14 residues in the CDR3. The CDR3 spells CASPPPGGKSAQHF. The CDR3 DNA follows: TGTGCCAGCCCCCCACCAGGGGGGAAATCAGCCCAGCATTTT.

The V gene is TRBV5-6, the J gene TRBJ2-7, with 7 bases aligning to TRBD2. The trim removed 0 bases at V and 1 base at J, leaving 7 bases unmatched. This CDR3 is 16 amino acids long. Germline lookup yields CDR1 SGHDT and CDR2 YYEEEE. CDR3 DNA sequence: TGTGCCAGCAGCTTGGATCTAGCGGCCTTTTCCTACGAGCAGTACTTC. Protein sequence: CASSLDLAAFSYEQYF.

CDR3 amino acids: CASSEGVRAYEQYF. DNA for the CDR3: TGTGCCAGCAGCGAGGGGGTTCGGGCCTACGAGCAGTACTTC. The chain carries TRBV9 and TRBJ2-7; D may be TRBD1 (6 bases). Germline values: CDR1 SGDLS, CDR2 YYNGEE. Trimming shortened V by 3 bases and J by 2 bases, and 12 bases separated the two germline ends. The CDR3 extends over 14 amino acids. The full variable domain, rest sourced from reference TRBV9 and TRBJ2-7, is DSGVTQTPKHLITATGQRVTLRCSPRSGDLSVYWYQQSLDQGLQFLIQYYNGEERAKGNILERFSAQQFPDLHSELNLSSLELGDSALYFCASSEGVRAYEQYFGPGTRLTVT.

A note on this clone: At one of its ends the junction is not consistent with the germline gene, which may arise from a read error. This chain links TRBV7-7 with TRBJ2-5, with 7 positions matching TRBD2. The CDR3 extends over 14 amino acids. CDR1 SSHAT and CDR2 FNYEAQ come from the germline V gene (reference sequence). CDR3 in amino acids: CASSAGLPEETQYF. As DNA, the CDR3 is TGTGCTAGCAGCGCGGGACTACCCGAAGAGACCCAGTACTTC.

The chain links TRBV5-4 to TRBJ1-2, with 7 bases that match TRBD1. The junction had 9 bases not matched to a gene; V was cut back by 1 base and J by 3 bases. The CDR3 is 16 residues long. Germline CDR1 reads SGHNT; CDR2 reads YYREEE (reference sequence). CDR3 sequence: CASSLYNRGGDYGYTF. The CDR3 DNA is TGTGCCAGCAGCTTGTACAACAGGGGAGGCGACTATGGCTACACCTTC.